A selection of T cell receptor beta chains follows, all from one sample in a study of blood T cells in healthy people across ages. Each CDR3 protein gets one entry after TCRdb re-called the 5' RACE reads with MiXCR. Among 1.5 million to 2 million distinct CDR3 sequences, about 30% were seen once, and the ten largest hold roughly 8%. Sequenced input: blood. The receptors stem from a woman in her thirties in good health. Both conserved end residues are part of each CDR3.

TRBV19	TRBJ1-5	CASTGRGQPQHF
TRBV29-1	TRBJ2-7	CSAQDVYEQYF
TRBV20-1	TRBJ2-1	CSARDRLAGAGGNEQFF
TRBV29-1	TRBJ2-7	CSGGTASYEQYF
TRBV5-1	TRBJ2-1	CASSLEPGVGYNEQFF
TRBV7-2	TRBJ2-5	CASSLRVLADGAQYF
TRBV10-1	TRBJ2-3	CASSDASGARGTQYF
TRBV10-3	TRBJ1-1	CAISEHGTAMNTEAFF
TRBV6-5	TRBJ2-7	CASSYSTGNYEQYF
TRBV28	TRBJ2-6	CTSFSPGAGANVRTF
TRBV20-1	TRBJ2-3	CSAHPAGANTDTQYF
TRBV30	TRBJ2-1	CAWGRTSGSTKQFF
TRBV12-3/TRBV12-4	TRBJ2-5	CASSLAGASLEYF
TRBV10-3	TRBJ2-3	CAISEGPEGDTQYF
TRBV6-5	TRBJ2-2	CASSYSSGGTGEPFF
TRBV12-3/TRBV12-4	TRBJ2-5	CASTESGRSQETQYF
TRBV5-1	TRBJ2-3	CASSEGTSASTDTQYF
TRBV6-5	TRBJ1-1	CASNRGRSTEAFF
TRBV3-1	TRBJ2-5	CASSPSTSGQEGTQYF
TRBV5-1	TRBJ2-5	CASSLGAGGSQETQYF
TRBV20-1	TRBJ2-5	CSAGHRLAGGRETQYF
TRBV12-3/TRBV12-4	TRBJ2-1	CASSGAGGSYNEQFF
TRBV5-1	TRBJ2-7	CASSLETVVSEQYF
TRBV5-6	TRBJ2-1	CASSLLENEQFF
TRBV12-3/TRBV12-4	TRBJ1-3	CASSGLSRNTIYF
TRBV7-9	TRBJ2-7	CASSYLQGSYEQYF
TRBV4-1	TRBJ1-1	CASSQVAVGTLEAFF
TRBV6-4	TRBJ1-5	CASSANSGAQPQHF
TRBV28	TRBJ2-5	CASSSLGLAGQETQYF
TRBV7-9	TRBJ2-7	CASSWSSGDEQYF
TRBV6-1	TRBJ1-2	CASSEVLRADNYGYTF
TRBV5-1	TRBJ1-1	CASSLRDSKAFF
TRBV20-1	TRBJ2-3	CSAEVPPGRDTQYF
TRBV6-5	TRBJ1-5	CASSYSVGQPQHF
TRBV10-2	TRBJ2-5	CASSDDRRRKETQYF
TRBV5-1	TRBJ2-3	CASSVGGTAITDTQYF
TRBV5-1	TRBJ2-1	CASSLRGNYNEQFF
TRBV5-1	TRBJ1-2	CASSTDRDGGYTF
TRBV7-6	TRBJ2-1	CASSATRDLSVEQFF